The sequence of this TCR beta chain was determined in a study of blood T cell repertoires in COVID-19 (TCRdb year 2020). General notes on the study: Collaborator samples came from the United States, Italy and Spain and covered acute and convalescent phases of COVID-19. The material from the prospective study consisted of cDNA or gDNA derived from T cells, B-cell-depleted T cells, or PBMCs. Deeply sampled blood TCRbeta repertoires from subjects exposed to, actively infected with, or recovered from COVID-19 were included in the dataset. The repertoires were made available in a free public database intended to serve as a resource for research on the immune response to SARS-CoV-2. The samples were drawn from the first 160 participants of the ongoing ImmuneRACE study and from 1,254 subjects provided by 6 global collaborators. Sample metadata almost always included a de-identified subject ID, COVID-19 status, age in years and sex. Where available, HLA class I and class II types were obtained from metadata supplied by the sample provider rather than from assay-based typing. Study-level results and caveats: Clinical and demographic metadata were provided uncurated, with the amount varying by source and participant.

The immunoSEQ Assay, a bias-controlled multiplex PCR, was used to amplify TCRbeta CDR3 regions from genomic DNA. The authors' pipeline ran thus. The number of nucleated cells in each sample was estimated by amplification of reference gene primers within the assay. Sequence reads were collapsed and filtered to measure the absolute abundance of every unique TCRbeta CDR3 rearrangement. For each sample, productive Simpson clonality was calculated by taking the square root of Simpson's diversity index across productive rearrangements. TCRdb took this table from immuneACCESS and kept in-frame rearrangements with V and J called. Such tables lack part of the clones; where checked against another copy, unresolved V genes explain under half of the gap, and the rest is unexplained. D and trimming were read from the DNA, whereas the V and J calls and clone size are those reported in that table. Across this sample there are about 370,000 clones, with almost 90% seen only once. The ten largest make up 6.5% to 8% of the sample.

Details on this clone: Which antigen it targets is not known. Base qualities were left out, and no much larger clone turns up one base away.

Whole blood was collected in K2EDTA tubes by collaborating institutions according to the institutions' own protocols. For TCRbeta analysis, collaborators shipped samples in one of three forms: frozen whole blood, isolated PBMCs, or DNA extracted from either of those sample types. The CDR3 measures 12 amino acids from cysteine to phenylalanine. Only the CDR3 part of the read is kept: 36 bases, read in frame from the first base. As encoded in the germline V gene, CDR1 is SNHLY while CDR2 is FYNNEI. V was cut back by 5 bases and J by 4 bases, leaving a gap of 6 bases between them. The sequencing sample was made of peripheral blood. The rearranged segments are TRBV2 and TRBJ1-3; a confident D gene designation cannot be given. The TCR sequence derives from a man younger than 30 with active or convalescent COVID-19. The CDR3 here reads CASSPPGNTIYF. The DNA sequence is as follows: TGTGCCAGCAGTCCCCCGGGAAACACCATATATTTT. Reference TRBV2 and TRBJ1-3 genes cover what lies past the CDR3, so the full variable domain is EPEVTQTPSHQVTQMGQEVILRCVPISNHLYFYWYRQILGQKVEFLVSFYNNEISEKSEIFDDQFSVERPDGSNFTLKIRSTKLEDSAMYFCASSPPGNTIYFGEGSWLTVV.